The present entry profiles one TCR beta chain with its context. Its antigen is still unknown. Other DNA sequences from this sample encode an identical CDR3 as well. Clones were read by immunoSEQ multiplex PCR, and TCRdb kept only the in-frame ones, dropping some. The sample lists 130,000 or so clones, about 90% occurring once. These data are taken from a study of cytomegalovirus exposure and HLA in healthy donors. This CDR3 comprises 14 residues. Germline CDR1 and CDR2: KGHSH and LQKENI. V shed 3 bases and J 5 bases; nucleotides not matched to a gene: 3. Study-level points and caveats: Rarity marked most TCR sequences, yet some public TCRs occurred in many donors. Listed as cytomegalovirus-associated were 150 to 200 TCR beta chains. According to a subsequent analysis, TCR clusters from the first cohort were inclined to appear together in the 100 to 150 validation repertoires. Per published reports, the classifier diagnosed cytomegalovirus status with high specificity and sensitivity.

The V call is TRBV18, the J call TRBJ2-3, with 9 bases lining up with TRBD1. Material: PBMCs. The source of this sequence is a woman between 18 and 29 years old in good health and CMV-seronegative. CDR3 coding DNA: TGTGCCAGCTCACCCCGGACAGGGGAAGATACGCAGTATTTT. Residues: CASSPRTGEDTQYF.